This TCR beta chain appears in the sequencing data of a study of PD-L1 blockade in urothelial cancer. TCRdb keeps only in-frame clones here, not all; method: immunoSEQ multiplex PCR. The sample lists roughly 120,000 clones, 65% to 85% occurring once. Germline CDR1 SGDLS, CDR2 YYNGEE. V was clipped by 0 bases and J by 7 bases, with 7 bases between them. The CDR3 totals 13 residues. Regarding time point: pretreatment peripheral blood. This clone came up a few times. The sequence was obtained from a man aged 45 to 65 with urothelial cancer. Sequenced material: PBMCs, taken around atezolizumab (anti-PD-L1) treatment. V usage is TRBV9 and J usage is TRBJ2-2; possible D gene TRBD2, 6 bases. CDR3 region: CASSVDGGGELFF. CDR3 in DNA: TGTGCCAGCAGCGTAGACGGGGGCGGGGAGCTGTTTTTT.